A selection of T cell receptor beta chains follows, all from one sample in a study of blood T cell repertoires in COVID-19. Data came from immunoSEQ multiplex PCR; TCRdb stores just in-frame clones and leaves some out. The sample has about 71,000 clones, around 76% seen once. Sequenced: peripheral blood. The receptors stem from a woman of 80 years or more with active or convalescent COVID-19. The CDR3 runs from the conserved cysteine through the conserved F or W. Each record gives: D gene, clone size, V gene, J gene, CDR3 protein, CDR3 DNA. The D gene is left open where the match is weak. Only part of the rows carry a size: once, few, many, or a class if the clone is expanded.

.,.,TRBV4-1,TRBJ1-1,CASSHPRGGDTNTEAFF,TGCGCCAGCAGCCACCCCCGGGGAGGGGACACGAACACTGAAGCTTTCTTT
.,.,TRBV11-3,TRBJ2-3,CASSPMDSPTRDTQYF,TGTGCCAGCAGCCCCATGGACTCGCCGACCCGAGATACGCAGTATTTT
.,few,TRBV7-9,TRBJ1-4,CASSLPWQGKEKLFF,TGTGCCAGCAGCTTACCATGGCAGGGGAAGGAAAAACTGTTTTTT
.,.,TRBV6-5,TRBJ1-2,CASSPGNHGYTF,TGTGCCAGCAGTCCAGGGAACCATGGCTACACCTTC
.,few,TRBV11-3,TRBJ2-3,CASSLDNRPTDTQYF,TGTGCCAGCAGCTTAGATAACAGACCAACAGATACGCAGTATTTT
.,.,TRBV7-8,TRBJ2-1,CASSPFGQSYNEQFF,TGTGCCAGCAGCCCCTTTGGACAGTCCTACAATGAGCAGTTCTTC
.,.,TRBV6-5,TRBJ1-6,CASSSRQRNSPLHF,TGTGCCAGCAGTTCGCGACAGAGAAATTCACCCCTCCACTTT
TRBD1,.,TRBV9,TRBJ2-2,CASSVGRQGVTGELFF,TGTGCCAGCAGCGTAGGACGACAGGGGGTCACCGGGGAGCTGTTTTTT
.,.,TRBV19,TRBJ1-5,CASSIYSYSNQPQHF,TGTGCCAGTAGTATATATTCGTATAGCAATCAGCCCCAGCATTTT
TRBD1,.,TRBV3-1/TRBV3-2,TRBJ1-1,CASSPWTGGQDTEAFF,TGTGCCAGCAGCCCCTGGACAGGGGGCCAGGACACTGAAGCTTTCTTT
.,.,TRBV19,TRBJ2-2,CASSIGQGTGELFF,TGTGCCAGTAGTATTGGGCAGGGCACCGGGGAGCTGTTTTTT
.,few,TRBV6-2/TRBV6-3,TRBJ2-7,CASSYSPDYEQYF,TGTGCCAGCAGTTACTCCCCAGACTACGAGCAGTACTTC
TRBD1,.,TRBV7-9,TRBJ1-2,CASSWTGAIGYTF,TGTGCCAGCAGCTGGACAGGGGCAATTGGCTACACCTTC
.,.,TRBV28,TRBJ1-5,CASSFWTVGARVDQPQHF,TGTGCCAGCAGTTTTTGGACCGTGGGGGCTCGGGTGGATCAGCCCCAGCATTTT
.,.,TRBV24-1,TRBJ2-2,CATSDLRGFDTGELFF,TGTGCCACCAGTGATTTGCGGGGGTTCGACACCGGGGAGCTGTTTTTT
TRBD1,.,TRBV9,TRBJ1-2,CASSVGTGGDYGYTF,TGTGCCAGCAGCGTAGGGACAGGGGGCGACTATGGCTACACCTTC
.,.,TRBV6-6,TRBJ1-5,CASSYLGAGNQPQHF,TGTGCCAGCAGTTACCTGGGGGCCGGCAATCAGCCCCAGCATTTT
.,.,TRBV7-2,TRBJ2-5,CASSQTWRGETQYF,TGTGCCAGCAGCCAAACATGGAGGGGAGAGACCCAGTACTTC
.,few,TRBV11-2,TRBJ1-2,CASSPLRSGGYGYTF,TGTGCCAGCAGCCCCCTCCGCTCGGGAGGTTATGGCTACACCTTC
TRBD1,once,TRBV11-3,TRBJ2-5,CASSSRTGEETQYF,TGTGCCAGCAGCTCTAGGACAGGGGAAGAGACCCAGTACTTC
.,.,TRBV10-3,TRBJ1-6,CAIAGADNSPLHF,TGTGCCATTGCAGGGGCCGATAATTCACCCCTCCACTTT
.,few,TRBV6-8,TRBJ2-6,CASSYRQALPGANVLTF,TGTGCCAGCAGTTACAGGCAGGCTTTGCCTGGGGCCAACGTCCTGACTTTC
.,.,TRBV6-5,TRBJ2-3,CASSLDNQNTDTQYF,TGTGCCAGCAGTCTCGACAACCAGAACACAGATACGCAGTATTTT
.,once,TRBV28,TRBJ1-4,CASSPRGLANEKLFF,TGTGCCAGCAGTCCCCGAGGGTTGGCTAATGAAAAACTGTTTTTT